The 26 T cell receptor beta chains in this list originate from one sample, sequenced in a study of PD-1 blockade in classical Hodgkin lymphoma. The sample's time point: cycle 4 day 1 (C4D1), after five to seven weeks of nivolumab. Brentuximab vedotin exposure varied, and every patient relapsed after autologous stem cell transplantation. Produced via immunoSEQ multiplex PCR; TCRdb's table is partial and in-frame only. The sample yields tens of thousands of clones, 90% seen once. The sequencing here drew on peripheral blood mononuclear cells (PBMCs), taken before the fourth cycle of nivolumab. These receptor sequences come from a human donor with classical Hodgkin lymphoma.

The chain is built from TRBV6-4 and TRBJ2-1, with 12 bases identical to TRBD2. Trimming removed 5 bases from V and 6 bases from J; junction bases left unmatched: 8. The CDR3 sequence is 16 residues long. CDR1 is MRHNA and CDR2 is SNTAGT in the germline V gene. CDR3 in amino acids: CASSPQGLAGLNEQFF. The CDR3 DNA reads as TGTGCCAGCAGTCCCCAGGGACTAGCGGGCCTCAATGAGCAGTTCTTC.

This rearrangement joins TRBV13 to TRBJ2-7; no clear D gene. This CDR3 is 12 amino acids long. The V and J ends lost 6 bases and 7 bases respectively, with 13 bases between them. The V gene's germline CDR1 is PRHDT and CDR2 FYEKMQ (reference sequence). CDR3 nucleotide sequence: TGTGCCAGCAGTCAAACAATGAGGGAGCAGTACTTC. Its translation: CASSQTMREQYF.

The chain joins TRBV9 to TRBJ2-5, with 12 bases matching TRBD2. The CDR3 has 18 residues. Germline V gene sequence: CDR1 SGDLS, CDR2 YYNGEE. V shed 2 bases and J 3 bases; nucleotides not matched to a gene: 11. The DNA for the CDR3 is TGTGCCAGCAGCGTTTCACTAGCGGGGGGTCTAGGGGAAGAGACCCAGTACTTC. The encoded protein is CASSVSLAGGLGEETQYF.

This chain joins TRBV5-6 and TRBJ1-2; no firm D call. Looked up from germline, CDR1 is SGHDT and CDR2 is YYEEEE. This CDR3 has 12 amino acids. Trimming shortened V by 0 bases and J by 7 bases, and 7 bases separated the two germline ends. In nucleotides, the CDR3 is TGTGCCAGCAGCTTGGGCTCCGGTGGCTACACCTTC. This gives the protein CASSLGSGGYTF.

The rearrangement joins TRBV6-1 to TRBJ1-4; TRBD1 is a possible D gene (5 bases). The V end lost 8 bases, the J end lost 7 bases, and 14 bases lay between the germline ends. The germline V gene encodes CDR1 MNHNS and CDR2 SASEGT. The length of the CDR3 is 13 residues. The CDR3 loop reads CASGQERGEKLFF. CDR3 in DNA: TGTGCCAGCGGGCAGGAAAGGGGTGAAAAACTGTTTTTT.

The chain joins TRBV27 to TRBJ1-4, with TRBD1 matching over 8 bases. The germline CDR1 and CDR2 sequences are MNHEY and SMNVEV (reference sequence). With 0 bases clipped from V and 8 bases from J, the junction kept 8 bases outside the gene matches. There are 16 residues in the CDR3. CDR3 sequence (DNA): TGTGCCAGCAGTTTATCTTCGACAGGGGAAGACGAAAAACTGTTTTTT. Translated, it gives CASSLSSTGEDEKLFF.

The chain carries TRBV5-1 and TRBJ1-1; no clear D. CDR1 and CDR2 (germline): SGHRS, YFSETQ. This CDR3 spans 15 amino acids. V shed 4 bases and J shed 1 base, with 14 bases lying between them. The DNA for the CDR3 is TGCGCCAGCAGCCCCTCCCTAGACTGGAACACTGAAGCTTTCTTT. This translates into CASSPSLDWNTEAFF. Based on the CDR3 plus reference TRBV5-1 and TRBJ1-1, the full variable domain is KAGVTQTPRYLIKTRGQQVTLSCSPISGHRSVSWYQQTPGQGLQFLFEYFSETQRNKGNFPGRFSGRQFSNSRSEMNVSTLELGDSALYLCASSPSLDWNTEAFFGQGTRLTVV.

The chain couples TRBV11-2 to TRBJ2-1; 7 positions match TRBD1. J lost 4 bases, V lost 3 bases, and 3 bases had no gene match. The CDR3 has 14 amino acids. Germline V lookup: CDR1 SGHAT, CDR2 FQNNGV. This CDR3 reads CASSLGQSYNEQFF. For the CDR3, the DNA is TGTGCCAGCAGCTTGGGACAGAGTTACAATGAGCAGTTCTTC.

CDR3 loop: CASSSGLEGDEQFF. The CDR3 DNA reads as TGCGCCAGCAGTTCGGGACTAGAGGGGGATGAGCAGTTCTTC. The V and J genes are TRBV10-1 and TRBJ2-1, with 8 bases that match TRBD2. With 5 bases clipped from V and 8 bases from J, the junction kept 8 bases outside the gene matches. The CDR3 has 14 amino acids. Germline loops: CDR1 WNHNN, CDR2 SYGVQD (reference sequence).

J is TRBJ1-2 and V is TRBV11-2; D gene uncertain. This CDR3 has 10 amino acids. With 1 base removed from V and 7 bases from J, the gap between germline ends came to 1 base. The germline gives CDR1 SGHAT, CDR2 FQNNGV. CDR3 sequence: CASSLGGYTF. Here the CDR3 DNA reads TGTGCCAGCAGCTTAGGTGGCTACACCTTC.

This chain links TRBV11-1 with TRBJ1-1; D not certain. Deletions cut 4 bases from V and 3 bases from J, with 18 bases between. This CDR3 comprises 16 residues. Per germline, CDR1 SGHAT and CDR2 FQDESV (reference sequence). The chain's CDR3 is CASSSDGGWTDTEAFF. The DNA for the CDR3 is TGTGCCAGCAGCTCCGACGGAGGCTGGACCGACACTGAAGCTTTCTTT.

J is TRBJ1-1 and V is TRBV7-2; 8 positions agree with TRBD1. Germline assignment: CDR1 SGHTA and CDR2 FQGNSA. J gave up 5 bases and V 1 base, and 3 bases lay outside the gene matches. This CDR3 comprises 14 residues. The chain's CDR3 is CASSLETGATEAFF. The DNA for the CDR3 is TGTGCCAGCAGCTTAGAGACAGGGGCGACTGAAGCTTTCTTT.

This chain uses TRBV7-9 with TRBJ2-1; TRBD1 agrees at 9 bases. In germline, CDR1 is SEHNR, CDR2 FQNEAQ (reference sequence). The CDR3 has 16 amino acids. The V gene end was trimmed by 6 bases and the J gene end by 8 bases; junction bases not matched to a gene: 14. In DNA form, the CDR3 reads TGTGCCAGCAGTTTTCCGCATGGGGACAGGGTTCATGAGCAGTTCTTC. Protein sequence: CASSFPHGDRVHEQFF.

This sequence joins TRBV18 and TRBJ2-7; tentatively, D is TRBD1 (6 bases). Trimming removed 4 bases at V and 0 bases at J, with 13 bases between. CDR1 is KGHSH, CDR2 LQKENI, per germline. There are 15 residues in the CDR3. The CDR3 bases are TGTGCCAGCTCACAGACAGGCCTCCCCTCCTACGAGCAGTACTTC. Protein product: CASSQTGLPSYEQYF.

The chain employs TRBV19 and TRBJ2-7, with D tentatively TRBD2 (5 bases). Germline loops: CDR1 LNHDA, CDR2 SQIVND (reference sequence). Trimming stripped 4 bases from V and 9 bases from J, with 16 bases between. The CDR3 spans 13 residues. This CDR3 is CASSNSDSQRQYF. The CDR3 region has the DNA TGTGCCAGTAGTAATTCGGACTCCCAAAGGCAGTACTTC.

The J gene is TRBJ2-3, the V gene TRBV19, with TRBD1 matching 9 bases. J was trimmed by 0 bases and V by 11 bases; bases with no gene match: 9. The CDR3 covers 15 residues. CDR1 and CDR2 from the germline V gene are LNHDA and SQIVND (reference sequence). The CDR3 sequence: CAAGGTGTSTDTQYF. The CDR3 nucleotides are TGTGCCGCAGGGGGGACAGGGACTAGCACAGATACGCAGTATTTT.

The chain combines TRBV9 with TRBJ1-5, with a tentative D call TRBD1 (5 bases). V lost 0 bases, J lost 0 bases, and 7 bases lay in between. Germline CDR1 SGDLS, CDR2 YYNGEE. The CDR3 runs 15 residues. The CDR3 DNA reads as TGTGCCAGCAGCGTAGCGGGGGTTAGCAATCAGCCCCAGCATTTT. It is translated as CASSVAGVSNQPQHF.

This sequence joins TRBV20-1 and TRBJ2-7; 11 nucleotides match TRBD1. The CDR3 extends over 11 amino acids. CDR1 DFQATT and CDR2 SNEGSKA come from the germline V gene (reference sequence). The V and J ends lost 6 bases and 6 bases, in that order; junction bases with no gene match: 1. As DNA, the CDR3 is TGCAGTGCCGGGACAGGGGGCGAGCAGTACTTC. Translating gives CSAGTGGEQYF.

In DNA form, the CDR3 reads TGTGCCACCCGAGGGGGGAATGAAAAACTGTTTTTT. Amino acid sequence: CATRGGNEKLFF. The genes are TRBV18 and TRBJ1-4; D might be TRBD1 (6 bases). This CDR3 is 12 amino acids long. The V gene lost 10 bases and the J gene lost 5 bases, with 11 bases spanning the gap. Germline V gives CDR1 KGHSH, CDR2 LQKENI.

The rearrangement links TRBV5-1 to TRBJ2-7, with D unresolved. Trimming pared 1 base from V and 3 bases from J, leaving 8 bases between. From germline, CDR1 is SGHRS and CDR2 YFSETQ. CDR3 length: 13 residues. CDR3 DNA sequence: TGCGCCAGCAGCTTGTCGGCGGACTACGAGCAGTACTTC. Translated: CASSLSADYEQYF. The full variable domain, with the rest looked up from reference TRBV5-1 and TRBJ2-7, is KAGVTQTPRYLIKTRGQQVTLSCSPISGHRSVSWYQQTPGQGLQFLFEYFSETQRNKGNFPGRFSGRQFSNSRSEMNVSTLELGDSALYLCASSLSADYEQYFGPGTRLTVT.

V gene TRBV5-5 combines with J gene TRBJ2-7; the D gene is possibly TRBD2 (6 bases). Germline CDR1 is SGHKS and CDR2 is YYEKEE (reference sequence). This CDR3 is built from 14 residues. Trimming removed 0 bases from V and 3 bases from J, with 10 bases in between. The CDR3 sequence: CASSLAPGSYEQYF. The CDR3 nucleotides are TGTGCCAGCAGCTTGGCCCCCGGGAGCTACGAGCAGTACTTC. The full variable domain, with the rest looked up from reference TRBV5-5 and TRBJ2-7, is DAGVTQSPTHLIKTRGQQVTLRCSPISGHKSVSWYQQVLGQGPQFIFQYYEKEERGRGNFPDRFSARQFPNYSSELNVNALLLGDSALYLCASSLAPGSYEQYFGPGTRLTVT.

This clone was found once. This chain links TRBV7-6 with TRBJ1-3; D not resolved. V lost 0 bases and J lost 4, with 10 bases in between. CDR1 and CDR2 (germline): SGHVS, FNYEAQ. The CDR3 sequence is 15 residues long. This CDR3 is CASSLARWGGNTIYF. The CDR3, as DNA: TGTGCCAGCAGCTTAGCGCGGTGGGGAGGAAACACCATATATTTT.

The CDR3 DNA sequence: TGTGCCAGCAGCTCCCTAGCGGGGGGGATTGAGCAGTTCTTC. This sequence encodes CASSSLAGGIEQFF. V is TRBV13 and J is TRBJ2-1; 12 bases map to TRBD2. The trim removed 4 bases at V and 9 bases at J, leaving 4 bases unmatched. The CDR3 loop spans 14 amino acids. Looked up from germline, CDR1 is PRHDT and CDR2 is FYEKMQ (reference sequence).

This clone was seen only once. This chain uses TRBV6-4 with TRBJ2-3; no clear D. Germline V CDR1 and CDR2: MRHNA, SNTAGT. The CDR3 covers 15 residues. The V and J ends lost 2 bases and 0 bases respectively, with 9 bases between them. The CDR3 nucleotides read TGTGCCAGCAGTGACGGTCAAACTAGCACAGATACGCAGTATTTT. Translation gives CASSDGQTSTDTQYF.

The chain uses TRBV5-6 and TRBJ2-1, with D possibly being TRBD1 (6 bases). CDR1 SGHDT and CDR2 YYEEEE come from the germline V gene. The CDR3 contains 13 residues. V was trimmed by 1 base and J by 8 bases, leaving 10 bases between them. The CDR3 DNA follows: TGTGCCAGCAGCTTGCCAGGGGCAGATGAGCAGTTCTTC. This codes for CASSLPGADEQFF.

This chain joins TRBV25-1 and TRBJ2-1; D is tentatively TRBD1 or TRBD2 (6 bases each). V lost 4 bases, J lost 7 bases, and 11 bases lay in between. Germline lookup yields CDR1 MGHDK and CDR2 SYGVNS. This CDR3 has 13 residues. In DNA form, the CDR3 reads TGTGCCAGCAGTGGTGGGGGGCGAAATGAGCAGTTCTTC. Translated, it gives CASSGGGRNEQFF.